This entry is about one TCR beta chain. The antigen is undetermined. The CDR3 runs to 15 residues. Germline V gene lookup returns CDR1 SEHNR and CDR2 FQNEAQ (reference sequence). The J segment lost 3 bases and the V segment lost 5 bases, leaving 9 bases of the junction unmatched. This sample is part of a study of post-analysis software for immune sequencing data. Overall study results and limits: A handful of TRBV segments (TRBV5-6, TRBV5-1 and TRBV20-1 among them) occurred more frequently in patients than in controls. Normalized Chao1 diversity in multiple sclerosis patients fell significantly below that of controls.

The authors incorporated unique molecular identifiers into the TCR beta cDNA libraries. TCRdb processed the PCR reads anew with MiXCR; each CDR3 protein has one entry. This sample has roughly 620,000 distinct CDR3 sequences, with about 44% found just once. This TCR was sampled from a girl aged 10-17 years with multiple sclerosis. Sequencing was performed on blood. The V call is TRBV7-9, the J call TRBJ2-7; 8 bases are a match to TRBD1. The CDR3 protein is CASSIGGDRIYEQYF. The CDR3 coding sequence is TGTGCCAGCAGCATCGGAGGGGACAGGATCTACGAGCAGTACTTC.